This TCR beta chain is from a study of T cell repertoires in cytomegalovirus infection. At the level of the study: Indications of both CMV infection and matching HLA type were provided by public TCR beta signatures. General study results and limits: Public TCR beta family frequency separated CMV-and-HLA carriers, including in an independent cohort. It was HLA-C-restricted CMV-specific TCR beta clonotypes that dominated the response ex vivo.

This clonotype was recorded at least ten times. The antigen remains unidentified. TCRdb re-analysed the reads in MiXCR, keeping a single row per CDR3 protein. The table includes 150,000 to 200,000 distinct CDR3 sequences, approximately 15% detected once. Sequenced material: PBMCs. This clonotype was sampled from a human donor in good health (CMV status not recorded). Some clones in this sample may be carry-over from other donors' samples.

In DNA form, the CDR3 reads TGTGCCAGCAGTCCCCAGTCGGTTTATACGCAGTATTTT. Amino acids: CASSPQSVYTQYF. This rearrangement joins TRBV28 to TRBJ2-3, with unresolved D. Germline V CDR1 and CDR2: MDHEN, SYDVKM. V lost 5 bases, J lost 7 bases, and 13 bases lay in between. The CDR3 is 13 residues long.